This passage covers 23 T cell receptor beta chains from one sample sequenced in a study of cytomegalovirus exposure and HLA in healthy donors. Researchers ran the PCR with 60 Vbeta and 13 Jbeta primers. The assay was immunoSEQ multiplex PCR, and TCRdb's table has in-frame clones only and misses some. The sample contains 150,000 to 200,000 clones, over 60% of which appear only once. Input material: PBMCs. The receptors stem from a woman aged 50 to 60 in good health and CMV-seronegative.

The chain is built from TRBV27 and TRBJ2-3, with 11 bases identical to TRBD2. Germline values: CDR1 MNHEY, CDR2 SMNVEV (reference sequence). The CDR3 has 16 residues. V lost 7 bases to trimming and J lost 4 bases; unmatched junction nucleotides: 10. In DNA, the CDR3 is TGTGCCAGCACCTCGGTAGCGGGAGGGCCCCCAGATACGCAGTATTTT. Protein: CASTSVAGGPPDTQYF.

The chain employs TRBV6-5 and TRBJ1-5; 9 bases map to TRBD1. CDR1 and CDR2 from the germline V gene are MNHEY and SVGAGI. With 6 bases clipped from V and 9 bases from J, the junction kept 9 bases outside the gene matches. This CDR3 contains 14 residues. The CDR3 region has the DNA TGTGCCAGCAGCCAGGGACAGGGACCTCGGCCCCAGCATTTT. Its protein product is CASSQGQGPRPQHF.

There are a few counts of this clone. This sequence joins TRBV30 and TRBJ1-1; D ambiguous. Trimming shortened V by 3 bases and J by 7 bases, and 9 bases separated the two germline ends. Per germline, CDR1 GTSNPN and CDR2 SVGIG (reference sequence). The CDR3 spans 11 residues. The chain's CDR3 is CAWREGVEAFF. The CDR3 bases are TGTGCCTGGAGGGAGGGTGTTGAAGCTTTCTTT.

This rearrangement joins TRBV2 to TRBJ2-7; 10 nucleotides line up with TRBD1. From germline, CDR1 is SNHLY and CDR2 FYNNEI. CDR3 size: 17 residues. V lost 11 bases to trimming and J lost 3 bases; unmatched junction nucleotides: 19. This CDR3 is CAYTTRTNRDRGYEQYF. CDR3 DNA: TGTGCCTATACCACTCGGACTAACCGGGACAGGGGCTACGAGCAGTACTTC.

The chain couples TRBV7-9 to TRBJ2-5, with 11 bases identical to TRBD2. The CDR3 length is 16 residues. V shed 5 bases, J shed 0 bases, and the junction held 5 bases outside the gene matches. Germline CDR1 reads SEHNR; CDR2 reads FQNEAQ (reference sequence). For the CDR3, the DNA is TGTGCCAGCAGCACCCGGACTAGCGGGTACCAAGAGACCCAGTACTTC. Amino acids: CASSTRTSGYQETQYF.

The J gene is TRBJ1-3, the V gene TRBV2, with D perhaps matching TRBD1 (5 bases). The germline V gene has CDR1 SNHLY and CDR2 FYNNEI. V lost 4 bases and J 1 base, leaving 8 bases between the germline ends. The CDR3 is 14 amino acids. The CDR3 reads CASSVGGSGNTIYF. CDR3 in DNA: TGTGCCAGCAGTGTCGGGGGGTCTGGAAACACCATATATTTT.

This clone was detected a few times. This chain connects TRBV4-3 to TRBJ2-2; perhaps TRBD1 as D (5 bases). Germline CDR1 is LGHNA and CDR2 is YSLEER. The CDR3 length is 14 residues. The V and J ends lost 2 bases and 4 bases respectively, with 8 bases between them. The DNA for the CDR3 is TGCGCCAGCAGCCAATTGACAGTCACCGGGGAGCTGTTTTTT. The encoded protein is CASSQLTVTGELFF.

This chain's CDR3 is CASSLGGGEQYF. The CDR3 DNA sequence: TGTGCCAGCAGTTTAGGGGGGGGCGAGCAGTACTTC. V gene TRBV28 combines with J gene TRBJ2-5; 7 bases match TRBD2. The end of the DNA aligns better with TRBJ2-7, so the J call may be wrong. Germline V gene lookup returns CDR1 MDHEN and CDR2 SYDVKM. CDR3 length equals 12 residues.

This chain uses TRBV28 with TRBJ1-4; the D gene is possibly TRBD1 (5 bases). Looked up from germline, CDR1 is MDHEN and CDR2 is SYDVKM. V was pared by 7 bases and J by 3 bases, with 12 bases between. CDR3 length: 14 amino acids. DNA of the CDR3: TGTGCCAGCACCAAGACAGCGTCTAATGAAAAACTGTTTTTT. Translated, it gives CASTKTASNEKLFF.

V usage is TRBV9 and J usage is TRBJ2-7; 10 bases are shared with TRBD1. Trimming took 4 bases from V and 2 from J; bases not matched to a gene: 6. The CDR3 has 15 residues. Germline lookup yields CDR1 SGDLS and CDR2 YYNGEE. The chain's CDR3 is CASSRDRGGPYEQYF. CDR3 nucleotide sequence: TGTGCCAGCAGCCGGGACAGGGGAGGGCCCTACGAGCAGTACTTC.

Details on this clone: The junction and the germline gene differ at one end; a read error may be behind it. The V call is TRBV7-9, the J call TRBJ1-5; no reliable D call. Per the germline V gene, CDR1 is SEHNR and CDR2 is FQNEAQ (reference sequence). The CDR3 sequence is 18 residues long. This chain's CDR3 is CSSSLGGGEKRSNQPQHF. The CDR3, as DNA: TGTTCCAGCAGCTTAGGTGGCGGGGAGAAGCGTAGCAATCAGCCCCAGCATTTT.

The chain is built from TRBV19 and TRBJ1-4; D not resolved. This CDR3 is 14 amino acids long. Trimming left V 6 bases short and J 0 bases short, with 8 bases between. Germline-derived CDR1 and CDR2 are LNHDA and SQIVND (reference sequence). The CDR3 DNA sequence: TGTGCCAGTAGCACGGTGTCAACTAATGAAAAACTGTTTTTT. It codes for CASSTVSTNEKLFF.

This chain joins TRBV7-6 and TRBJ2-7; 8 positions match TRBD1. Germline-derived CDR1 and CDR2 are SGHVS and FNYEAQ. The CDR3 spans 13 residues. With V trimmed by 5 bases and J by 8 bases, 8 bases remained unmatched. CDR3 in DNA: TGTGCCAGCAGCGCAGAACAGGGGGTAAAGCAGTACTTC. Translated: CASSAEQGVKQYF.

CDR3 sequence reads: CASSLQGRNQPQHF. The DNA for the CDR3 is TGTGCCAGCAGCTTGCAGGGTCGCAATCAGCCCCAGCATTTT. J is TRBJ1-5 and V is TRBV7-2; possible D gene TRBD1, 5 bases. Germline V gene lookup returns CDR1 SGHTA and CDR2 FQGNSA. Trimming shortened V by 3 bases and J by 2 bases, and 8 bases separated the two germline ends. This CDR3 has 14 amino acids. Complete variable domain (other parts from reference TRBV7-2 and TRBJ1-5): GAGVSQSPSNKVTEKGKDVELRCDPISGHTALYWYRQSLGQGLEFLIYFQGNSAPDKSGLPSDRFSAERTGGSVSTLTIQRTQQEDSAVYLCASSLQGRNQPQHFGDGTRLSIL.

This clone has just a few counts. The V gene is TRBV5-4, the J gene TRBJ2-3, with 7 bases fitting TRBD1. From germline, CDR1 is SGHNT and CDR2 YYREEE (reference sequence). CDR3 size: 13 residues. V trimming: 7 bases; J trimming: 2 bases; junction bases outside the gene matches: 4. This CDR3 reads CASRKGATDTQYF. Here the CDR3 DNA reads TGTGCCAGCCGGAAGGGGGCCACAGATACGCAGTATTTT.

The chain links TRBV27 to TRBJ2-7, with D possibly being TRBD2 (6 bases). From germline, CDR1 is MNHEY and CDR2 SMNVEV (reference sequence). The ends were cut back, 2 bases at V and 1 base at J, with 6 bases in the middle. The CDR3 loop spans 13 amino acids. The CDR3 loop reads CASSLGGSYEQYF. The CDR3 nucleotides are TGTGCCAGCAGTTTAGGGGGGTCCTACGAGCAGTACTTC.

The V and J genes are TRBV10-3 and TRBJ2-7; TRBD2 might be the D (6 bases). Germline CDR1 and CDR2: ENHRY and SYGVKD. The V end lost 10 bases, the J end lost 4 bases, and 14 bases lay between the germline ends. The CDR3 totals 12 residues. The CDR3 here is CATTGGSYEQYF. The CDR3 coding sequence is TGTGCCACTACCGGGGGAAGTTACGAGCAGTACTTC.

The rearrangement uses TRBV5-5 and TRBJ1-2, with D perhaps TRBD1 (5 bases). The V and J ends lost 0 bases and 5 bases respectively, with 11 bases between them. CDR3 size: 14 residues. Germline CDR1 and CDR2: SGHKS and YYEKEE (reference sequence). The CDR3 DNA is TGTGCCAGCAGCTTGGTGGGGCAGACGTATGGCTACACCTTC. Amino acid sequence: CASSLVGQTYGYTF.

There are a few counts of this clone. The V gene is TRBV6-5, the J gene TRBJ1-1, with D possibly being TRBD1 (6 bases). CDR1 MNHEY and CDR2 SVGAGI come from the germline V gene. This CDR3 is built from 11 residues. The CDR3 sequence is CASGENTEAFF. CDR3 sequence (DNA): TGTGCTTCAGGGGAGAACACTGAAGCTTTCTTT.

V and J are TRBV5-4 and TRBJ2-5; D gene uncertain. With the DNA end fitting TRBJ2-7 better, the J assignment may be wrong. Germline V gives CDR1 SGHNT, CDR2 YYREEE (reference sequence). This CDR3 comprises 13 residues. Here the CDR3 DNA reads TGTGCCAGCAGCCCGAGCGCGTCCTACGAGCAGTACTTC. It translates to CASSPSASYEQYF.

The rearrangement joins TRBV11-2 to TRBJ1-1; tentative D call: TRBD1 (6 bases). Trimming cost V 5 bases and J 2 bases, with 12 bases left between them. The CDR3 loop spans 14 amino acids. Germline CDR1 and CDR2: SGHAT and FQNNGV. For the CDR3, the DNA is TGTGCCAGCAGCCCCGGGACAATTAACACTGAAGCTTTCTTT. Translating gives CASSPGTINTEAFF.

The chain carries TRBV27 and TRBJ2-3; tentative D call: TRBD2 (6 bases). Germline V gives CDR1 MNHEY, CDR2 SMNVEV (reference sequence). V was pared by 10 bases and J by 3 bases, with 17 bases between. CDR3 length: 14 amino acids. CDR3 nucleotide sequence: TGTGCCACTCGGGACTCCTCTTTGACAGATACGCAGTATTTT. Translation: CATRDSSLTDTQYF.

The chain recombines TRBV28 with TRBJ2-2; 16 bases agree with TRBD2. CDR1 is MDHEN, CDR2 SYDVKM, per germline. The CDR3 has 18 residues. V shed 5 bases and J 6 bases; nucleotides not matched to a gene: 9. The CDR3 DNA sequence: TGTGCCAGCAGTGCACCGGGACTAGCGGGAGGGCATTCCGGGGAGCTGTTTTTT. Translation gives CASSAPGLAGGHSGELFF.